The 20 T cell receptor beta chains presented below share a single source sample, sequenced in a study of regulatory T cells in long-lasting Graves disease. Time point described: newly diagnosed GD, antithyroid drugs for less than 3 months. Extracted PBMC RNA gave rise to the TCR library. Both iRepertoire HTBI primers and Arm-PCR of CDR3 regions were used to build the TCR beta libraries. MiXCR was run by TCRdb on the multiplex PCR reads, yielding one entry per CDR3 protein. The table shows about 470,000 distinct CDR3 sequences, with 14% to 15% occurring only once. The data also belong to a second study, concerning T cells in Graves' hyperthyroidism and ophthalmopathy.

This specimen was peripheral blood mononuclear cells (PBMCs), taken at new diagnosis, from a patient treated with antithyroid drugs. Every receptor here comes from a woman aged 25-40 years with Graves disease.

The chain carries TRBV6-2 or TRBV6-3 and TRBJ1-2; D is unresolved. The CDR3 loop spans 11 amino acids. V was trimmed by 5 bases and J by 8 bases, leaving 9 bases between them. Germline assignment: CDR1 MNHEY and CDR2 SVGEGT. The CDR3 loop is CASSEFVGYTF. Written as DNA, the CDR3 is TGTGCCAGCAGTGAATTTGTAGGCTACACCTTC.

This clonotype was counted at least ten times. CDR3 nucleotides: TGTGCCAGCAGCTTGACAGGCATCTCTGGGGCCAACGTCCTGACTTTC. The encoded protein is CASSLTGISGANVLTF. The rearrangement uses TRBV7-3 and TRBJ2-6; the D gene is possibly TRBD1 (6 bases). The V and J ends lost 3 bases and 0 bases respectively, with 9 bases between them. The CDR3 consists of 16 residues. The V gene's germline CDR1 is SGHTA and CDR2 FQGTGA. The whole variable domain, remainder taken from reference TRBV7-3 and TRBJ2-6, is GAGVSQTPSNKVTEKGKYVELRCDPISGHTALYWYRQSLGQGPEFLIYFQGTGAADDSGLPNDRFFAVRPEGSVSTLKIQRTERGDSAVYLCASSLTGISGANVLTFGAGSRLTVL.

This clonotype was picked up many times. The V call is TRBV28, the J call TRBJ2-1; D might be TRBD2 (5 bases). This CDR3 is built from 14 residues. V was cut by 6 bases and J by 2 bases, with 11 bases left in between. Per the germline V gene, CDR1 is MDHEN and CDR2 is SYDVKM. DNA of the CDR3: TGTGCCAGCAGACCCCCCGGGGCCTACAATGAGCAGTTCTTC. This gives the protein CASRPPGAYNEQFF.

The chain combines TRBV7-3 with TRBJ2-1; 8 bases are shared with TRBD2. Trimming removed 6 bases from V and 7 bases from J; junction bases left unmatched: 8. This CDR3 spans 14 amino acids. Per germline, CDR1 SGHTA and CDR2 FQGTGA. This CDR3 reads CASSTAGGGNEQFF. As DNA, the CDR3 is TGTGCCAGCAGTACGGCGGGAGGAGGGAATGAGCAGTTCTTC. Combining the CDR3 with reference TRBV7-3 and TRBJ2-1 gives the whole variable domain GAGVSQTPSNKVTEKGKYVELRCDPISGHTALYWYRQSLGQGPEFLIYFQGTGAADDSGLPNDRFFAVRPEGSVSTLKIQRTERGDSAVYLCASSTAGGGNEQFFGPGTRLTVL.

This clonotype was detected ten times or more. CDR3 nucleotides: TGTGCCAGCAGTGAGGGGACGAACACTGAAGCTTTCTTT. This codes for CASSEGTNTEAFF. V is TRBV27 and J is TRBJ1-1; D may be TRBD1 (5 bases). Per germline, CDR1 MNHEY and CDR2 SMNVEV (reference sequence). V lost 5 bases and J 1 base, leaving 8 bases between the germline ends. The CDR3 totals 13 residues.

The table lists this clonotype with many counts. The chain is built from TRBV19 and TRBJ2-7; the D gene is possibly TRBD2 (5 bases). CDR3 length equals 14 residues. CDR1 is LNHDA, CDR2 SQIVND, per germline (reference sequence). Trimming removed 5 bases from V and 3 bases from J, with 14 bases in between. Written as DNA, the CDR3 is TGTGCCAGTAGTCGAGACGGGGATTTCTACGAGCAGTACTTC. Amino acids: CASSRDGDFYEQYF.

V and J are TRBV12-3 or TRBV12-4 and TRBJ1-1, with D perhaps TRBD1 (6 bases). CDR3 size: 11 residues. V shed 7 bases and J shed 8 bases, with 11 bases lying between them. The CDR3 DNA sequence: TGTGCCAGCACCACCGGGACAGAAGCTTTCTTT. It yields the protein CASTTGTEAFF.

This clonotype was seen more than once but under ten times. The chain uses TRBV7-6 and TRBJ2-1, with D perhaps assigned TRBD1 or TRBD2 (6 bases each). The better agreement between TRBJ2-5 and the DNA end casts doubt on the J call. Germline CDR1 SGHVS, CDR2 FNYEAQ. This CDR3 has 15 residues. The CDR3 region is CASSFFRGVGETQYF. The CDR3 DNA sequence: TGTGCCAGCAGCTTTTTTAGGGGGGTCGGAGAGACCCAGTACTTC.

This clonotype was detected many times. The rearrangement joins TRBV12-3 or TRBV12-4 to TRBJ2-7; 7 bases fit TRBD1. CDR3 length: 15 amino acids. V gave up 3 bases and J gave up 3 bases; unmatched junction bases: 8. The CDR3 DNA is TGTGCCAGCAGTTTCCGACAGGGTAGGGTCTACGAGCAGTACTTC. Amino acids: CASSFRQGRVYEQYF.

This clonotype was observed at least ten times. The V gene is TRBV24-1, the J gene TRBJ2-1, with 7 bases that match TRBD2. This CDR3 contains 17 residues. Losses at the gene ends were 4 bases for V and 1 base for J; bases not matched to a gene: 9. Germline assignment: CDR1 KGHDR and CDR2 SFDVKD. CDR3 coding DNA: TGTGCCACCAGTGACGCGAGCGGGATAGGATCCTACAATGAGCAGTTCTTC. Translated: CATSDASGIGSYNEQFF.

The sample holds many counts of this clonotype. The chain couples TRBV24-1 to TRBJ2-7, with 9 bases lining up with TRBD2. The CDR3 is 19 residues long. Germline CDR1 KGHDR, CDR2 SFDVKD. Germline trimming cut 1 base from V and 2 bases from J; bases unmatched to any gene: 14. CDR3 sequence: CATSDFPYGAGGPPYEQYF. The CDR3 DNA follows: TGTGCCACCAGTGATTTCCCCTACGGGGCGGGAGGGCCTCCCTACGAGCAGTACTTC.

This clonotype came up many times. V is TRBV5-1 and J is TRBJ2-1; 7 nucleotides line up with TRBD2. The germline V gene encodes CDR1 SGHRS and CDR2 YFSETQ. This CDR3 has 15 amino acids. Trimming cost V 8 bases and J 0 bases; bases outside gene matches: 8. The CDR3 sequence is CASRSGDHSYNEQFF. CDR3 coding DNA: TGCGCCAGTCGGAGCGGGGATCACTCCTACAATGAGCAGTTCTTC.

This clonotype was counted only a few times. The V and J genes are TRBV19 and TRBJ2-1; 8 bases agree with TRBD1. The end of the DNA aligns better with TRBJ2-5, so the J call may be wrong. The CDR3 is made up of 16 amino acids. Germline CDR1 and CDR2: LNHDA and SQIVND (reference sequence). The CDR3 DNA follows: TGTGCCAGTAGTACCCTTGGACAGGGAATGAAAGAGACCCAGTACTTC. It codes for CASSTLGQGMKETQYF.

This clonotype was observed at least ten times. The rearrangement uses TRBV14 and TRBJ2-1; 9 bases align to TRBD1. This CDR3 contains 17 residues. J lost 8 bases, V lost 5 bases, and 16 bases had no gene match. The V gene's germline CDR1 is SGHDN and CDR2 FVKESK. The CDR3 DNA sequence: TGTGCCAGCAGCACCACAGGGGGCTGGGTACCCCCTCATGAGCAGTTCTTC. As protein: CASSTTGGWVPPHEQFF.

Turning to this clonotype: It is likely a read error: a sequence one base away is far more abundant. The chain is built from TRBV5-1 and TRBJ2-3; D is undetermined. Looked up from germline, CDR1 is SGHRS and CDR2 is YFSETQ. The CDR3 has 13 amino acids. In DNA form, the CDR3 reads TGCGTCAGCAGGTCTGGGGTTGCAGATACGCAGTATTTT. It encodes CVSRSGVADTQYF.

The chain carries TRBV10-3 and TRBJ1-5; D might be TRBD1 (5 bases). Germline values: CDR1 ENHRY, CDR2 SYGVKD. V shed 4 bases and J shed 1 base, with 8 bases lying between them. CDR3 length: 14 residues. The CDR3 loop reads CAISGPGSNQPQHF. CDR3 sequence (DNA): TGTGCCATCAGTGGGCCAGGGAGCAATCAGCCCCAGCATTTT.

This chain links TRBV27 with TRBJ2-5; 8 nucleotides match TRBD1. Germline trimming cut 0 bases from V and 5 bases from J; bases unmatched to any gene: 8. The CDR3 totals 16 residues. Looked up from germline, CDR1 is MNHEY and CDR2 is SMNVEV (reference sequence). The CDR3 region is CASSLSYRQGLETQYF. The CDR3 DNA reads TGTGCCAGCAGTTTATCGTACCGACAGGGGTTGGAGACCCAGTACTTC.

This clonotype has ten or more counts. The V gene is TRBV28, the J gene TRBJ2-1; maybe TRBD2 (5 bases). V lost 4 bases to trimming and J lost 14 bases, with 12 bases between them. There are 11 residues in the CDR3. Germline CDR1 is MDHEN and CDR2 is SYDVKM. The CDR3 coding sequence is TGTGCCAGCAGTTCCACGCTCGGGAAGTTCTTC. It is translated as CASSSTLGKFF.

In DNA form, the CDR3 reads TGTGCCAGCAGCCCGGACGGGACTAGCGGGAGTTTAGAGCAGTACTTC. This codes for CASSPDGTSGSLEQYF. V usage is TRBV13 and J usage is TRBJ2-7; 14 nucleotides align to TRBD2. Germline V gives CDR1 PRHDT, CDR2 FYEKMQ (reference sequence). V lost 5 bases and J lost 7; bases outside the gene matches: 10. The CDR3 is 16 residues long.

Many counts were recorded for this clonotype. This chain links TRBV5-1 with TRBJ1-1; 8 bases map to TRBD1. V gave up 3 bases and J gave up 4 bases; unmatched junction bases: 17. Germline CDR1 SGHRS, CDR2 YFSETQ. The CDR3 extends over 18 amino acids. The CDR3 region is CASSSGAGGMGSGTEAFF. DNA for the CDR3: TGCGCCAGCAGCTCGGGGGCAGGGGGCATGGGGTCGGGCACTGAAGCTTTCTTT.